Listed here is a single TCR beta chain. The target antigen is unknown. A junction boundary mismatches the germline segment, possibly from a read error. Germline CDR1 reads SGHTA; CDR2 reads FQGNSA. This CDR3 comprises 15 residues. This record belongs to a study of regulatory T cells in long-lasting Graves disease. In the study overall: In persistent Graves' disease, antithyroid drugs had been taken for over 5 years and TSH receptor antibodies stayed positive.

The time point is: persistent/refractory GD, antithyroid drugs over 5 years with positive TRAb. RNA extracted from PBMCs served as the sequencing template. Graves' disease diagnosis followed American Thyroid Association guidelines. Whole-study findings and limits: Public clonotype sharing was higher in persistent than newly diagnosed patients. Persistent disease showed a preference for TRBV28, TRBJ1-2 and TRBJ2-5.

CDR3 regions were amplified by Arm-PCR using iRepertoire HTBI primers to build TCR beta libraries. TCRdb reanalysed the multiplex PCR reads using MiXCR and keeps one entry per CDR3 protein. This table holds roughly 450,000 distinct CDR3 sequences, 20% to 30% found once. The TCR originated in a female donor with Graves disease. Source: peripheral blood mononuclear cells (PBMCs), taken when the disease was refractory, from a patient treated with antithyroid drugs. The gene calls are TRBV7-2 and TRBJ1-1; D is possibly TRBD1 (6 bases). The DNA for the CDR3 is TGTGCCAGCAGCACAGGGAGCCTATCGAACATTGAAGCTTTCTTT. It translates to CASSTGSLSNIEAFF.